This T cell receptor beta chain originates from a study of monozygotic twins with inflammatory bowel disease. This CDR3 contains 14 residues. Germline V gene lookup returns CDR1 SGHVS and CDR2 FNYEAQ. TCRdb re-called the 5' RACE reads; every CDR3 protein appears as one record, without DNA. This sample's clone table lists more than 300,000 distinct CDR3 sequences. This clonotype was obtained from a human donor with ulcerative colitis or Crohn's disease, or a healthy co-twin of an affected twin (not recorded which). This rearrangement joins TRBV7-6 to TRBJ2-3; the TCRdb D gene call, TRBD2, has no DNA to confirm it. The sequenced sample consisted of blood. CDR3 residues: CASSRGTGADTQYF.